This T cell receptor beta chain was identified during a study of blood T cell repertoires in COVID-19. The length of the CDR3 is 14 residues. The germline gives CDR1 SGHDN, CDR2 FVKESK. The V and J ends lost 4 bases and 3 bases respectively, with 12 bases between them. Profiling relied on immunoSEQ multiplex PCR, and the TCRdb table lists in-frame clones only, not all of them. This sample yields 85,000 to 130,000 clones, of which roughly 90% are seen a single time; 4.5% to 6% belongs to the top ten. The sequenced sample consisted of peripheral blood. The chain recombines TRBV14 with TRBJ1-1, with D maybe TRBD1 (5 bases). The receptor was derived from a man between 65 and 80 years old with acute or convalescent COVID-19. CDR3 bases: TGTGCCAGCAGCCTGACGACAGCCTACACTGAAGCTTTCTTT. It encodes CASSLTTAYTEAFF.